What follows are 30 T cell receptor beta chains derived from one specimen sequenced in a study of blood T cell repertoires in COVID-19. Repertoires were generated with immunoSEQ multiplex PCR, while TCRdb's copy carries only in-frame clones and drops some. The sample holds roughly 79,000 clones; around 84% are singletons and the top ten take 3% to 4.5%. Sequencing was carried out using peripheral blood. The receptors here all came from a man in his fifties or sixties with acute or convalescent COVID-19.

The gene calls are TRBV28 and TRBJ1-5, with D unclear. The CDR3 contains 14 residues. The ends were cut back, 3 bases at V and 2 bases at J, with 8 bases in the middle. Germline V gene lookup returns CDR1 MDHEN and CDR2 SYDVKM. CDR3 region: CASSLSQGNQPQHF. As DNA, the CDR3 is TGTGCCAGCAGTTTGAGTCAGGGCAATCAGCCCCAGCATTTT.

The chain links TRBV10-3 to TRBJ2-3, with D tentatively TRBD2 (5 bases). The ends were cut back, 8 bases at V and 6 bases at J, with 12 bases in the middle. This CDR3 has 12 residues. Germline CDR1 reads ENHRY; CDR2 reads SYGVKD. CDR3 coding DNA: TGTGCCATCCGGACTTCGGCGGATACGCAGTATTTT. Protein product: CAIRTSADTQYF.

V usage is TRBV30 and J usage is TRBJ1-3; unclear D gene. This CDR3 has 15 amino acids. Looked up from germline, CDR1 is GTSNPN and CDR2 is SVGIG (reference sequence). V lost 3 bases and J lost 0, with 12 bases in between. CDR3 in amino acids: CAWSRGIASGNTIYF. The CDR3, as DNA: TGTGCCTGGAGCCGAGGGATTGCCTCTGGAAACACCATATATTTT.

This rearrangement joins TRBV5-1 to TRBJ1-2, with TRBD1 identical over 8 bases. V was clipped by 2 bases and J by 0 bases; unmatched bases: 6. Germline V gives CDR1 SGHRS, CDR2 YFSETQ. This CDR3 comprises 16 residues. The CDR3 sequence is CASSLNPGQANYGYTF. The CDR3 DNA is TGCGCCAGCAGCTTAAATCCGGGACAGGCTAACTATGGCTACACCTTC.

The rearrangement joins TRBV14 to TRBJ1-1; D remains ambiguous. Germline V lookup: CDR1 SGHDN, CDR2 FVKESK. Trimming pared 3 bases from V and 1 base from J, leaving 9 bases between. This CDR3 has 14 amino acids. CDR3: CASSHLIANTEAFF. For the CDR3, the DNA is TGTGCCAGCAGCCATTTAATAGCGAACACTGAAGCTTTCTTT.

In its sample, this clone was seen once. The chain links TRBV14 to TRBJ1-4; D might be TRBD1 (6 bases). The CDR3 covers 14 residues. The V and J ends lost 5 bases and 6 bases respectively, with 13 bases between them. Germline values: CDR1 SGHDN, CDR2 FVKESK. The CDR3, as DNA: TGTGCCAGCAGCAACAGGGAGTCCTATGAAAAACTGTTTTTT. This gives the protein CASSNRESYEKLFF. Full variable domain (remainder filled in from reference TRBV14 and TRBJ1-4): EAGVTQFPSHSVIEKGQTVTLRCDPISGHDNLYWYRRVMGKEIKFLLHFVKESKQDESGMPNNRFLAERTGGTYSTLKVQPAELEDSGVYFCASSNRESYEKLFFGSGTQLSVL.

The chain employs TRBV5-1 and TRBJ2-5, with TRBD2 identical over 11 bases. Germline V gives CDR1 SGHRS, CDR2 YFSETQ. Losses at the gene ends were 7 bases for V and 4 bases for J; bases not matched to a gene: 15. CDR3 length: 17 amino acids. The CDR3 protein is CASFPGLADPLRETQYF. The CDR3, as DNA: TGCGCCAGCTTCCCGGGACTAGCGGACCCCCTCCGAGAGACCCAGTACTTC.

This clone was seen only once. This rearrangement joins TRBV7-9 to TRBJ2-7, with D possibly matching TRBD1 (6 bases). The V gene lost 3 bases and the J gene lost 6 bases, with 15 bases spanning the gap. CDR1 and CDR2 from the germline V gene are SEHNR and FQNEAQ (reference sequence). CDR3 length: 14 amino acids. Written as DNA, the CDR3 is TGTGCCAGCAGCTTGGACAGTGTTAAGGTCGAGCAGTACTTC. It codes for CASSLDSVKVEQYF.

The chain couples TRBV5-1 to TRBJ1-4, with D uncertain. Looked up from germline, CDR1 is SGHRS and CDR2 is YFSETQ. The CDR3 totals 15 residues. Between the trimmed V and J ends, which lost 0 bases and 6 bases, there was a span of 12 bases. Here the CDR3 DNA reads TGCGCCAGCAGCTTGGGTGGGAGGTCCGATGAAAAACTGTTTTTT. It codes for CASSLGGRSDEKLFF.

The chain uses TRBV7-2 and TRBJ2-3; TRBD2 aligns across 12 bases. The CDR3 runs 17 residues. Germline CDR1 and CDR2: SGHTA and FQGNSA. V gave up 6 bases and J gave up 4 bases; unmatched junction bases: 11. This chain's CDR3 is CASRQRGLAGGADTQYF. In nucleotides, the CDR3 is TGTGCCAGCAGGCAACGGGGGCTAGCGGGAGGGGCAGATACGCAGTATTTT.

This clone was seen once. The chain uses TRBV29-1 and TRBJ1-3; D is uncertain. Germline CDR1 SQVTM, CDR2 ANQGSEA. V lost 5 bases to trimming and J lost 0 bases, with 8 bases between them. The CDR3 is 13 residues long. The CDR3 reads CSVYGSSGNTIYF. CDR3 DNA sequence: TGCAGCGTTTATGGGAGCTCTGGAAACACCATATATTTT.

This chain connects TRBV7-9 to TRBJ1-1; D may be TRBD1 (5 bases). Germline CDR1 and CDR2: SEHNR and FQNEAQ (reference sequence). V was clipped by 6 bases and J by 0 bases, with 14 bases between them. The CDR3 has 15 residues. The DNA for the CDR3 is TGTGCCAGCAGTCATTACTTCAGGGTGAACACTGAAGCTTTCTTT. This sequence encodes CASSHYFRVNTEAFF. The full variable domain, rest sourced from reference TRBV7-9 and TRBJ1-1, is DTGVSQNPRHKITKRGQNVTFRCDPISEHNRLYWYRQTLGQGPEFLTYFQNEAQLEKSRLLSDRFSAERPKGSFSTLEIQRTEQGDSAMYLCASSHYFRVNTEAFFGQGTRLTVV.

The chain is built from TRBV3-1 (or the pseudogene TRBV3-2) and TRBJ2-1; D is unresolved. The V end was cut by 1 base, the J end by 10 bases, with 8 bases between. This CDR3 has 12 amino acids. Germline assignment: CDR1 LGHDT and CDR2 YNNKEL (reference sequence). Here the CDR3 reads CASSQVSREQFF. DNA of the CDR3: TGTGCCAGCAGCCAAGTTAGCAGAGAGCAGTTCTTC.

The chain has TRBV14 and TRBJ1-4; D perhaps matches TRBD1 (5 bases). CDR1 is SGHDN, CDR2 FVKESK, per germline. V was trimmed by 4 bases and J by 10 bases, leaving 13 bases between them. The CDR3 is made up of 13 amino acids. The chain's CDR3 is CASSLVGVGKLFF. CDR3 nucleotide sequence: TGTGCCAGCAGCCTCGTAGGGGTGGGAAAACTGTTTTTT.

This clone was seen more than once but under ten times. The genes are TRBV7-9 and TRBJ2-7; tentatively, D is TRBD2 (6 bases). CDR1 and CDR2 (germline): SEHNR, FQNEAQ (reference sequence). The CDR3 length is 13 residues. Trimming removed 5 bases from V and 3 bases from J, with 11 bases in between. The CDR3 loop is CASSTSGGYEQYF. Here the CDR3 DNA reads TGTGCCAGCAGCACGTCCGGGGGCTACGAGCAGTACTTC.

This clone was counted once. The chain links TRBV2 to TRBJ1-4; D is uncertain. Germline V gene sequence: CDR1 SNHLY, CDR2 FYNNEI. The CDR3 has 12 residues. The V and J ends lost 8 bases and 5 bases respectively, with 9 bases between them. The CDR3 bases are TGTGCCAGCCTAAAGAGGAATGAAAAACTGTTTTTT. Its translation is CASLKRNEKLFF.

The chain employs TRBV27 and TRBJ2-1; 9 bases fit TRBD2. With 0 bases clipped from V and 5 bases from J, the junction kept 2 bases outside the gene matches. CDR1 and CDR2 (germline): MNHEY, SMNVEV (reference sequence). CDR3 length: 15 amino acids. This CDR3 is CASSLSSGSHNEQFF. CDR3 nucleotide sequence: TGTGCCAGCAGTTTATCTAGCGGGAGTCACAATGAGCAGTTCTTC.

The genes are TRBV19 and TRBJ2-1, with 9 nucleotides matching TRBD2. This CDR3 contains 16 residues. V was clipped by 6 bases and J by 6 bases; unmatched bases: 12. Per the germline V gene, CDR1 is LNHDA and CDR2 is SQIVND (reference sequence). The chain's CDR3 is CASRPSGLAGFNEQFF. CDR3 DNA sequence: TGTGCCAGTAGACCCTCCGGGCTAGCGGGATTCAATGAGCAGTTCTTC. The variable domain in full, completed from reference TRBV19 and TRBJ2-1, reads DGGITQSPKYLFRKEGQNVTLSCEQNLNHDAMYWYRQDPGQGLRLIYYSQIVNDFQKGDIAEGYSVSREKKESFPLTVTSAQKNPTAFYLCASRPSGLAGFNEQFFGPGTRLTVL.

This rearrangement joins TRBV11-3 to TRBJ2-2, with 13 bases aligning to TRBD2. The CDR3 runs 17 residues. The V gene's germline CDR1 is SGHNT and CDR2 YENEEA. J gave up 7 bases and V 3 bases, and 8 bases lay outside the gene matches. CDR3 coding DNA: TGTGCCAGCAGCTTGTTGACTAGCGGGAGGTCTGGCGGGGAGCTGTTTTTT. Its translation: CASSLLTSGRSGGELFF.

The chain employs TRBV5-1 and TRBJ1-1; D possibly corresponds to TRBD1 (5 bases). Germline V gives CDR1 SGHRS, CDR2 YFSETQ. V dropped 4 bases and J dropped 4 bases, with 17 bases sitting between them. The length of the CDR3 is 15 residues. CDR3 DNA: TGCGCCAGCAGCCTCGGGGGGACCCGGAGCACTGAAGCTTTCTTT. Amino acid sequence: CASSLGGTRSTEAFF.

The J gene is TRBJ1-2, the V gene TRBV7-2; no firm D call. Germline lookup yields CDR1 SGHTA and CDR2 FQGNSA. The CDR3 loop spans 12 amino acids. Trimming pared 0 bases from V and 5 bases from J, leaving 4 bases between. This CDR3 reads CASSLARYGYTF. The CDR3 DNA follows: TGTGCCAGCAGCTTAGCGCGTTATGGCTACACCTTC. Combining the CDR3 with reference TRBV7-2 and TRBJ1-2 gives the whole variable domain GAGVSQSPSNKVTEKGKDVELRCDPISGHTALYWYRQSLGQGLEFLIYFQGNSAPDKSGLPSDRFSAERTGGSVSTLTIQRTQQEDSAVYLCASSLARYGYTFGSGTRLTVV.

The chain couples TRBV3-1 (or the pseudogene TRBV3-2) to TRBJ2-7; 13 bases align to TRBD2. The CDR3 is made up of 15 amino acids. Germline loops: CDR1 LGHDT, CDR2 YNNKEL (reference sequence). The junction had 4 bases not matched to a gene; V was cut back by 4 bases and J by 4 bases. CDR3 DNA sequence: TGTGCCAGCAGCCGGGGACTAGCGGGGTCTTACGAGCAGTACTTC. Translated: CASSRGLAGSYEQYF.

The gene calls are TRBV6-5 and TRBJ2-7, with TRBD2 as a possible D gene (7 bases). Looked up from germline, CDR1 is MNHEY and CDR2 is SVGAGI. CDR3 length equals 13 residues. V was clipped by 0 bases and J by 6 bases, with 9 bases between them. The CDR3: CASSYSGGGEQYF. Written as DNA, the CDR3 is TGTGCCAGCAGTTACTCAGGGGGGGGCGAGCAGTACTTC.

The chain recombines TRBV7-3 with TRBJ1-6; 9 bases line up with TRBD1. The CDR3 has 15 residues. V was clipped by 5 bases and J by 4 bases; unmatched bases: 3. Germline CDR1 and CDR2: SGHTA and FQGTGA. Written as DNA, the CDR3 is TGTGCCAGCAGCCGGGGGACAGGGTATAATTCACCCCTCCACTTT. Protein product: CASSRGTGYNSPLHF.

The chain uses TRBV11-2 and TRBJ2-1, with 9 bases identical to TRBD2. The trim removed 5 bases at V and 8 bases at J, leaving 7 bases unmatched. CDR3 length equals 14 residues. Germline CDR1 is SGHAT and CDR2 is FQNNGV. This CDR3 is CASSHSGSRDEQFF. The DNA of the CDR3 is TGTGCCAGCAGCCATAGCGGGAGTAGGGATGAGCAGTTCTTC.

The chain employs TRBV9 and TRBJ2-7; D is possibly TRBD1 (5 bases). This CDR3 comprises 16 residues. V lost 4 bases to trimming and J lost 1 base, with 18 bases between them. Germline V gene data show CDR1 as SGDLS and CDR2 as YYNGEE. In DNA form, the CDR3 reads TGTGCCAGCAGCCCGCGCACAACGACAGATTCCTACGAGCAGTACTTC. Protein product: CASSPRTTTDSYEQYF.

The CDR3 is CASSRGPLADSYNEQFF. CDR3 sequence (DNA): TGTGCCAGCAGTCGTGGCCCTCTAGCGGACTCCTACAATGAGCAGTTCTTC. This chain connects TRBV7-3 to TRBJ2-1; 7 bases are shared with TRBD2. The germline V gene has CDR1 SGHTA and CDR2 FQGTGA. V shed 6 bases and J 0 bases; nucleotides not matched to a gene: 11. The length of the CDR3 is 17 residues.

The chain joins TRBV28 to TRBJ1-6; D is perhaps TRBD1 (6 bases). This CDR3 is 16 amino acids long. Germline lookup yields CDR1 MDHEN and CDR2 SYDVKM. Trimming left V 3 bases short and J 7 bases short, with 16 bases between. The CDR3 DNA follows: TGTGCCAGCAGTTTGGGCCCCGGGACAAACAATTCACCCCTCCACTTT. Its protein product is CASSLGPGTNNSPLHF.

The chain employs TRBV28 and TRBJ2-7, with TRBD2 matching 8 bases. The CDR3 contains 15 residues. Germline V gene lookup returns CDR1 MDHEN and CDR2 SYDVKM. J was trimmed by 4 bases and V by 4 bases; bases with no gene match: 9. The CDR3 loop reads CASSSPGGSGYEQYF. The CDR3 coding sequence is TGTGCCAGCAGTTCCCCGGGAGGGAGCGGGTACGAGCAGTACTTC.

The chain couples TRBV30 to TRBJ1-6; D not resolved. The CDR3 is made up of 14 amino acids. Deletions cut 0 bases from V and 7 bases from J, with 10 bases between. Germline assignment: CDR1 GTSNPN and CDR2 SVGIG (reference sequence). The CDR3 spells CAWSVSARNSPLHF. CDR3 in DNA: TGTGCCTGGAGTGTATCCGCACGGAATTCACCCCTCCACTTT.